The 17 T cell receptor beta chains below were found in one sample sequenced in a study of vaccination and CD4 T cells after COVID-19. An Oncomine TCR Beta short-read assay was used to sequence the DNA from cultured CD4+ T cells. MiXCR, run by TCRdb on the PCR reads, gives a single entry per CDR3 protein. The data contain roughly 18,000 distinct CDR3 sequences, roughly 60% of them singletons. The treatment was: approximately 9-day PBMC culture with coronavirus spike peptide pools or control peptides (ViraFEST assay). Their antigens remain unidentified. The sample taken for sequencing was CD4+ T cells from blood, cultured in vitro. Receptors were obtained from a human donor who had recovered from COVID-19.

This clonotype is a singleton in its sample. The chain is built from TRBV7-2 and TRBJ2-5, with D perhaps being TRBD1 or TRBD2 (5 bases each). This CDR3 has 15 amino acids. Trimming pared 4 bases from V and 5 bases from J, leaving 17 bases between. Per the germline V gene, CDR1 is SGHTA and CDR2 is FQGNSA. The CDR3 spells CASSSRLGREETQYF. CDR3 bases: TGTGCCAGCAGCTCCCGGTTGGGCAGGGAGGAGACCCAGTACTTC.

This clonotype was counted only a few times. This sequence joins TRBV21-1 and TRBJ2-7; the D segment call TRBD1 is taken from the table without a DNA check. TRBV21-1 is an annotated pseudogene. CDR3 size: 16 residues. The CDR3 sequence: CASSNAQGFEVYEQYF. The CDR3 DNA reads TGTGCCAGCAGCAATGCACAGGGTTTCGAAGTCTACGAGCAGTACTTC.

This clonotype was detected a few times. This sequence joins TRBV20-1 and TRBJ2-1; the D gene is possibly TRBD2 (6 bases). In germline, CDR1 is DFQATT, CDR2 SNEGSKA (reference sequence). The V end lost 1 base, the J end lost 3 bases, and 13 bases lay between the germline ends. CDR3 length equals 15 residues. CDR3 nucleotides: TGCAGTGCTAGAGTGTCGGGAGACCTCTACAATGAGCAGTTCTTC. This gives the protein CSARVSGDLYNEQFF.

This sequence joins TRBV20-1 and TRBJ2-7, with a weak D call TRBD2 (5 bases). From germline, CDR1 is DFQATT and CDR2 SNEGSKA (reference sequence). The CDR3 is 13 amino acids. Trimming took 5 bases from V and 3 from J, leaving 14 bases between them. The CDR3 DNA is TGCAGTGCTTATCACCGAGGAGGCTACGAGCAGTACTTC. Protein product: CSAYHRGGYEQYF.

V and J are TRBV11-2 and TRBJ2-3, with 13 nucleotides matching TRBD2. There are 16 residues in the CDR3. Trimming took 2 bases from V and 5 from J; bases not matched to a gene: 4. Germline lookup yields CDR1 SGHAT and CDR2 FQNNGV. This CDR3 is CASSLRLAGGQDTQYF. The CDR3 DNA sequence: TGTGCCAGCAGCTTAAGACTAGCGGGAGGTCAAGATACGCAGTATTTT.

The CDR3 region has the DNA TGTGCCAGCAGCTTAAGCAGACCTGATATCTATGGCTACACCTTC. Its protein is CASSLSRPDIYGYTF. This chain connects TRBV7-9 to TRBJ1-2; D remains ambiguous. Looked up from germline, CDR1 is SEHNR and CDR2 is FQNEAQ (reference sequence). There are 15 residues in the CDR3. Trimming pared 2 bases from V and 4 bases from J, leaving 14 bases between.

This chain joins TRBV11-2 and TRBJ1-2; no reliable D call. CDR3 length: 13 amino acids. Looked up from germline, CDR1 is SGHAT and CDR2 is FQNNGV. Trimming cost V 4 bases and J 10 bases, with 16 bases left between them. CDR3: CASSSRAAVNYTF. DNA for the CDR3: TGTGCCAGCAGCTCCCGAGCTGCGGTCAACTACACCTTC.

This clonotype rates as medium-sized (0.01 to 0.1%). The rearrangement uses TRBV19 and TRBJ2-1; possibly TRBD2 for D (5 bases). CDR3 size: 14 residues. Germline loops: CDR1 LNHDA, CDR2 SQIVND (reference sequence). Trimming pared 8 bases from V and 5 bases from J, leaving 16 bases between. CDR3 protein: CASEKETGDNEQFF. CDR3 nucleotide sequence: TGTGCCAGTGAGAAGGAAACCGGGGACAATGAGCAGTTCTTC.

This clonotype showed up just once. The genes are TRBV27 and TRBJ2-3; TRBD2 is a possible D gene (7 bases). Germline-derived CDR1 and CDR2 are MNHEY and SMNVEV (reference sequence). The V gene lost 2 bases and the J gene lost 15 bases, with 15 bases spanning the gap. This CDR3 spans 12 amino acids. CDR3: CASSLEGGRSYF. The CDR3 region has the DNA TGTGCCAGCAGTTTAGAGGGGGGGCGCAGCTATTTT.

This clonotype was recorded a few times. V usage is TRBV7-9 and J usage is TRBJ2-5; D possibly corresponds to TRBD2 (6 bases). The CDR3 covers 14 residues. Germline CDR1 SEHNR, CDR2 FQNEAQ (reference sequence). V lost 6 bases to trimming and J lost 2 bases, with 13 bases between them. CDR3 DNA: TGTGCCAGCAGGGCGGGACGGAAACAAGAGACCCAGTACTTC. Its protein is CASRAGRKQETQYF.

The J gene is TRBJ1-5, the V gene TRBV28, with D unresolved. This CDR3 contains 12 residues. CDR1 and CDR2 (germline): MDHEN, SYDVKM. The ends were cut back, 3 bases at V and 5 bases at J, with 5 bases in the middle. This CDR3 reads CASSFSDQPQHF. The CDR3 DNA reads as TGTGCCAGCAGTTTCTCGGATCAGCCCCAGCATTTT.

The J gene is TRBJ1-2, the V gene TRBV5-1; 8 nucleotides align to TRBD1. Trimming cost V 5 bases and J 6 bases; bases outside gene matches: 6. From germline, CDR1 is SGHRS and CDR2 YFSETQ. The CDR3 sequence is 13 residues long. The CDR3 here is CASRYKTGDGYTF. The CDR3 nucleotides are TGCGCCAGCAGATACAAGACAGGGGATGGCTACACCTTC.

This clonotype has a handful of counts. The rearrangement links TRBV18 to TRBJ2-5; no reliable D call. V shed 0 bases and J shed 5 bases, with 4 bases lying between them. The CDR3 has 12 residues. The germline V gene has CDR1 KGHSH and CDR2 LQKENI. CDR3 bases: TGTGCCAGCTCACCACCATCGGAGACCCAGTACTTC. Its translation is CASSPPSETQYF.

This clonotype has more than one count but fewer than ten. V usage is TRBV27 and J usage is TRBJ2-1; D ambiguous. V was cut by 3 bases and J by 1 base, with 10 bases left in between. This CDR3 contains 15 residues. Germline V gives CDR1 MNHEY, CDR2 SMNVEV (reference sequence). Here the CDR3 DNA reads TGTGCCAGCAGTTTGAAGGTGGGATCCTACAATGAGCAGTTCTTC. Residues: CASSLKVGSYNEQFF.

The V and J genes are TRBV7-9 and TRBJ1-2; unclear D gene. CDR3 length: 13 residues. The germline V gene encodes CDR1 SEHNR and CDR2 FQNEAQ (reference sequence). V lost 0 bases and J 6 bases, leaving 8 bases between the germline ends. The CDR3 region has the DNA TGTGCCAGCAGCTTAGCGGACTCGGATGGCTACACCTTC. Its translation: CASSLADSDGYTF. Filled out from reference TRBV7-9 and TRBJ1-2, the complete variable domain reads DTGVSQNPRHKITKRGQNVTFRCDPISEHNRLYWYRQTLGQGPEFLTYFQNEAQLEKSRLLSDRFSAERPKGSFSTLEIQRTEQGDSAMYLCASSLADSDGYTFGSGTRLTVV.

The chain couples TRBV28 to TRBJ1-5, with a weak D call TRBD1 (5 bases). Germline V gives CDR1 MDHEN, CDR2 SYDVKM. V was cut by 6 bases and J by 2 bases, with 14 bases left in between. The CDR3 length is 15 residues. The CDR3 protein is CASRIPGGGNQPQHF. CDR3 coding DNA: TGTGCCAGCAGGATCCCCGGGGGTGGCAATCAGCCCCAGCATTTT.

V and J are TRBV10-3 and TRBJ1-6; D might be TRBD1 (6 bases). With 2 bases removed from V and 6 bases from J, the gap between germline ends came to 14 bases. Germline CDR1 and CDR2: ENHRY and SYGVKD. The CDR3 covers 16 residues. The CDR3 DNA reads as TGTGCCATCAGTGAGGAGGGGGTCTCCAGTAATTCACCCCTCCACTTT. This translates into CAISEEGVSSNSPLHF.